The 21 T cell receptor beta chains below all came from one sample that was sequenced in a study of shared clonotypes between healthy human individuals. Here immunoSEQ multiplex PCR was the method, and the copy in TCRdb shows in-frame clones only, minus some. The top ten hold less than 15% of the sample, which has about 470,000 clones, roughly three quarters seen once. Sequencing was done on a sample of PBMCs. These receptors all come from a middle-aged woman in good health. Some clones in this sample may be carry-over from other donors' samples.

The rearrangement joins TRBV2 to TRBJ2-1; 9 bases are a match to TRBD1. Germline CDR1 is SNHLY and CDR2 is FYNNEI. The J segment lost 4 bases and the V segment lost 5 bases, leaving 6 bases of the junction unmatched. This CDR3 region has 15 residues. CDR3 sequence reads: CASSYGQGIYNEQFF. The CDR3, as DNA: TGTGCCAGCAGTTATGGACAGGGGATTTACAATGAGCAGTTCTTC.

The chain employs TRBV7-2 and TRBJ2-3; D call uncertain. The V gene lost 4 bases and the J gene lost 1 base, with 6 bases spanning the gap. This CDR3 region has 13 residues. CDR1 is SGHTA and CDR2 is FQGNSA in the germline V gene. The CDR3 reads CASSYGRTDTQYF. Written as DNA, the CDR3 is TGTGCCAGCAGCTACGGACGCACAGATACGCAGTATTTT.

This clone showed up just once. The rearrangement links TRBV10-2 to TRBJ2-6, with D perhaps matching TRBD2 (6 bases). With 6 bases removed from V and 4 bases from J, the gap between germline ends came to 13 bases. Germline lookup yields CDR1 WSHSY and CDR2 SAAADI. CDR3 length equals 15 residues. CDR3 bases: TGCGCCAGCAGCGGAGGGTTTGAGGGGGCCAACGTCCTGACTTTC. Translating it yields CASSGGFEGANVLTF.

This clone was observed a few times. The V gene is TRBV5-1, the J gene TRBJ2-1; 7 positions match TRBD2. Losses at the gene ends were 1 base for V and 12 bases for J; bases not matched to a gene: 10. This CDR3 spans 14 amino acids. Germline CDR1 SGHRS, CDR2 YFSETQ. The CDR3 protein is CASSLTVSPGGQFF. In DNA, the CDR3 is TGCGCCAGCAGCTTGACAGTTTCGCCGGGGGGGCAGTTCTTC.

This chain uses TRBV7-2 with TRBJ2-1; 11 bases align to TRBD2. Trimming took 5 bases from V and 6 from J; bases not matched to a gene: 9. Germline CDR1 reads SGHTA; CDR2 reads FQGNSA. The CDR3 has 16 amino acids. The CDR3 loop is CASSGLPSGRFNEQFF. In nucleotides, the CDR3 is TGTGCCAGCAGCGGACTGCCTAGCGGGAGGTTCAATGAGCAGTTCTTC.

The gene calls are TRBV5-4 and TRBJ2-1; no firm D call. CDR1 and CDR2 (germline): SGHNT, YYREEE (reference sequence). The CDR3 length is 16 residues. The V end lost 0 bases, the J end lost 0 bases, and 10 bases lay between the germline ends. CDR3 in DNA: TGTGCCAGCAGCTTGGATCTGCTGAGCTCCTACAATGAGCAGTTCTTC. Protein: CASSLDLLSSYNEQFF.

J is TRBJ2-2 and V is TRBV10-3; D may match TRBD1 or TRBD2 (5 bases each). Between the trimmed V and J ends, which lost 8 bases and 0 bases, there was a span of 7 bases. CDR1 is ENHRY and CDR2 is SYGVKD in the germline V gene. The CDR3 is made up of 13 amino acids. The CDR3 DNA reads TGTGCCATCGGGACCTCGAACACCGGGGAGCTGTTTTTT. Translated: CAIGTSNTGELFF.

This clone was observed a single time. The chain employs TRBV6-1 and TRBJ1-4, with unresolved D. V shed 2 bases and J shed 2 bases, with 12 bases lying between them. Germline loops: CDR1 MNHNS, CDR2 SASEGT. This CDR3 region has 16 residues. This CDR3 reads CASSETSPGTNEKLFF. In nucleotides, the CDR3 is TGTGCCAGCAGTGAAACTAGCCCGGGGACTAATGAAAAACTGTTTTTT.

The CDR3 loop reads CASSTDLGTGIAGYTF. The CDR3 DNA reads as TGTGCCAGCAGCACGGATTTAGGGACAGGGATTGCTGGCTACACCTTC. The rearrangement links TRBV9 to TRBJ1-2; TRBD1 agrees at 9 bases. Unmatched junction bases numbered 14, after V lost 4 bases and J lost 7 bases. In germline, CDR1 is SGDLS, CDR2 YYNGEE. CDR3 size: 16 residues. The variable domain in full, completed from reference TRBV9 and TRBJ1-2, reads DSGVTQTPKHLITATGQRVTLRCSPRSGDLSVYWYQQSLDQGLQFLIQYYNGEERAKGNILERFSAQQFPDLHSELNLSSLELGDSALYFCASSTDLGTGIAGYTFGSGTRLTVV.

The J gene is TRBJ1-5, the V gene TRBV30; perhaps TRBD1 as D (6 bases). The CDR3 spans 17 residues. Trimming pared 1 base from V and 2 bases from J, leaving 18 bases between. The germline V gene encodes CDR1 GTSNPN and CDR2 SVGIG (reference sequence). Here the CDR3 reads CAWSAGDTRRGNQPQHF. The CDR3 DNA reads TGTGCCTGGAGTGCCGGGGACACCCGAAGGGGCAATCAGCCCCAGCATTTT. Based on the CDR3 plus reference TRBV30 and TRBJ1-5, the full variable domain is SQTIHQWPATLVQPVGSPLSLECTVEGTSNPNLYWYRQAAGRGLQLLFYSVGIGQISSEVPQNLSASRPQDRQFILSSKKLLLSDSGFYLCAWSAGDTRRGNQPQHFGDGTRLSIL.

V is TRBV5-1 and J is TRBJ2-1; 8 nucleotides match TRBD2. The CDR3 has 14 residues. The germline CDR1 and CDR2 sequences are SGHRS and YFSETQ. With 4 bases clipped from V and 6 bases from J, the junction kept 6 bases outside the gene matches. CDR3 DNA: TGCGCCAGCAGCGCGTGGACTAGCCCCAATGAGCAGTTCTTC. This gives the protein CASSAWTSPNEQFF.

About this clone itself: A much larger clone sits a single nucleotide away, making a read error possible. The rearrangement uses TRBV27 and TRBJ1-1, with D perhaps matching TRBD1 (6 bases). In germline, CDR1 is MNHEY, CDR2 SMNVEV (reference sequence). The CDR3 has 15 amino acids. The V gene lost 5 bases and the J gene lost 5 bases, with 18 bases spanning the gap. CDR3 region: CASSPIAGACTEAFF. In DNA form, the CDR3 reads TGTGCCAGCAGTCCCATAGCGGGGGCGTGTACTGAAGCTTTCTTT.

The chain recombines TRBV5-8 with TRBJ1-5; the match to TRBD1 covers 7 bases. The CDR3 runs 16 residues. V shed 4 bases, J shed 1 base, and the junction held 8 bases outside the gene matches. Germline values: CDR1 SGHTS, CDR2 YDEGEE. The CDR3 is CASSPRQGLSNQPQHF. The CDR3 region has the DNA TGTGCCAGCAGCCCCCGACAGGGTTTGAGCAATCAGCCCCAGCATTTT. The full variable domain, rest sourced from reference TRBV5-8 and TRBJ1-5, is EAGVTQSPTHLIKTRGQQATLRCSPISGHTSVYWYQQALGLGLQFLLWYDEGEERNRGNFPPRFSGRQFPNYSSELNVNALELEDSALYLCASSPRQGLSNQPQHFGDGTRLSIL.

This chain uses TRBV2 with TRBJ2-2; D gene unclear. Trimming stripped 4 bases from V and 0 bases from J, with 9 bases between. CDR3 size: 15 residues. Germline V gives CDR1 SNHLY, CDR2 FYNNEI. This CDR3 is CASSGSSANTGELFF. CDR3 coding DNA: TGTGCCAGCAGTGGGTCCAGCGCGAACACCGGGGAGCTGTTTTTT.

V is TRBV19 and J is TRBJ1-2, with D hard to call. CDR1 is LNHDA, CDR2 SQIVND, per germline (reference sequence). This CDR3 has 17 residues. Trimming removed 0 bases from V and 7 bases from J, with 21 bases in between. As DNA, the CDR3 is TGTGCCAGTAGTATAGAAGTCGCATCTACCAATCTCGGTGGCTACACCTTC. Amino acid sequence: CASSIEVASTNLGGYTF. Full variable domain (outside the CDR3, taken from reference TRBV19 and TRBJ1-2): DGGITQSPKYLFRKEGQNVTLSCEQNLNHDAMYWYRQDPGQGLRLIYYSQIVNDFQKGDIAEGYSVSREKKESFPLTVTSAQKNPTAFYLCASSIEVASTNLGGYTFGSGTRLTVV.

The chain combines TRBV11-2 with TRBJ2-7; 7 bases align to TRBD2. The CDR3 sequence is 14 residues long. V was pared by 1 base and J by 3 bases, with 3 bases of the junction left unmatched. CDR1 is SGHAT and CDR2 is FQNNGV in the germline V gene. The CDR3 bases are TGTGCCAGCAGCTTAGTGCCTAGCGGCTACGAGCAGTACTTC. Translation gives CASSLVPSGYEQYF.

The DNA for the CDR3 is TGTGCCAGCTCACCGAGAGGTGCAGGGGGGGACGAGCAGTACTTC. Translated, it gives CASSPRGAGGDEQYF. The rearrangement uses TRBV18 and TRBJ2-7; the D call may be TRBD1 or TRBD2 (7 bases each). Trimming cost V 3 bases and J 5 bases, with 17 bases left between them. This CDR3 has 15 amino acids. The germline CDR1 and CDR2 sequences are KGHSH and LQKENI.

The chain joins TRBV9 to TRBJ1-2; D is unresolved. The germline V gene has CDR1 SGDLS and CDR2 YYNGEE. This CDR3 has 10 amino acids. V lost 3 bases, J lost 6 bases, and 3 bases lay in between. CDR3 DNA: TGTGCCAGCAGCGCGGATGGCTACACCTTC. It encodes CASSADGYTF.

This clone was seen repeatedly, ten times or more. The V and J genes are TRBV4-1 and TRBJ1-5; D ambiguous. V was cut by 3 bases and J by 0 bases, with 9 bases left in between. This CDR3 has 15 amino acids. Germline assignment: CDR1 MGHRA and CDR2 YSYEKL. As DNA, the CDR3 is TGCGCCAGCAGCCAGAAGATAAATAGCAATCAGCCCCAGCATTTT. Translating gives CASSQKINSNQPQHF.

The chain combines TRBV5-1 with TRBJ2-5, with 11 bases identical to TRBD2. J lost 4 bases, V lost 3 bases, and 5 bases had no gene match. Germline-derived CDR1 and CDR2 are SGHRS and YFSETQ. CDR3 length: 15 amino acids. The CDR3, as DNA: TGCGCCAGCAGCTCGATTGGGACTAGCGGAGAGACCCAGTACTTC. This gives the protein CASSSIGTSGETQYF.

The J gene is TRBJ2-3, the V gene TRBV5-1; 14 nucleotides align to TRBD2. The junction had 7 bases not matched to a gene; V was cut back by 0 bases and J by 4 bases. This CDR3 has 18 residues. Germline values: CDR1 SGHRS, CDR2 YFSETQ. CDR3 region: CASSLGGLAGVGADTQYF. Here the CDR3 DNA reads TGCGCCAGCAGCTTGGGGGGACTAGCGGGAGTTGGGGCAGATACGCAGTATTTT.